Following are 6 T cell receptor beta chains from one sample sequenced in a study of beta chain bispecific antibodies for T cell cancers. Study results and caveats: Normal T cells contributed less of the targeted TRBV signal than the leukemia cells did.

The antigens these receptors bind are not known. Either OKT3 anti-CD3 antibody or CD3/CD28 beads expanded T cells from blood mononuclear cells over approximately three days. A single record per CDR3 protein comes from TCRdb applying MiXCR to the 5' RACE reads. The table shows about 20,000 distinct CDR3 sequences, with about 2.7% occurring only once. The sequenced sample was healthy donor T cells cultured with leukemia cells. Receptor source: a human donor in good health. Some clones in this sample may be carry-over from other donors' samples.

This clonotype came up many times. The chain combines TRBV5-1 with TRBJ1-1; D remains unclear. This CDR3 region has 11 residues. Germline lookup yields CDR1 SGHRS and CDR2 YFSETQ. The germline V and J ends were trimmed by 3 bases and 5 bases, with 5 bases remaining between them. The CDR3, as DNA: TGCGCCAGCAGCTATGGGACTGAAGCTTTCTTT. Translating it yields CASSYGTEAFF.

This clonotype appeared many times. This chain connects TRBV7-2 to TRBJ2-1, with 11 bases matching TRBD2. CDR1 is SGHTA and CDR2 is FQGNSA in the germline V gene. The CDR3 length is 17 residues. The trim removed 4 bases at V and 4 bases at J, leaving 9 bases unmatched. CDR3 DNA sequence: TGTGCCAGCAGCTCGGACCCGGGACTAGCGGAATACAATGAGCAGTTCTTC. Translation gives CASSSDPGLAEYNEQFF.

This clonotype appeared many times. The chain joins TRBV4-1 to TRBJ2-5, with 15 nucleotides matching TRBD2. CDR1 is MGHRA, CDR2 YSYEKL, per germline. The CDR3 totals 15 residues. The V segment lost 8 bases and the J segment 5 bases; nucleotides outside the gene matches: 6. In nucleotides, the CDR3 is TGCGCCAGCGGAGGGACTAGCGGGGGGATGGAGACCCAGTACTTC. It codes for CASGGTSGGMETQYF.

This clonotype has more than one count but fewer than ten. The chain combines TRBV5-5 with TRBJ1-2, with D hard to call. The germline V and J ends were trimmed by 4 bases and 8 bases, with 18 bases remaining between them. Germline CDR1 reads SGHKS; CDR2 reads YYEKEE (reference sequence). The CDR3 is made up of 14 amino acids. CDR3 sequence: CASSLRPDFGGYTF. In DNA, the CDR3 is TGTGCCAGCAGCCTCCGTCCGGACTTTGGGGGCTACACCTTC.

The gene calls are TRBV15 and TRBJ2-3; the match to TRBD1 covers 7 bases. The CDR3 covers 14 residues. Per germline, CDR1 LNHNV and CDR2 YYDKDF (reference sequence). The V and J ends lost 6 bases and 5 bases, in that order; junction bases with no gene match: 8. The CDR3 here is CATRPTGSGDTQYF. CDR3 sequence (DNA): TGTGCCACCAGACCGACAGGGTCTGGAGATACGCAGTATTTT.

This clonotype occurred many times. The chain recombines TRBV29-1 with TRBJ2-1; D gene uncertain. CDR1 is SQVTM, CDR2 ANQGSEA, per germline. Trimming removed 2 bases at V and 1 base at J, with 9 bases between. The length of the CDR3 is 14 residues. The CDR3 DNA is TGCAGCGTTGAAAGGAGCGCGTCCTACAATGAGCAGTTCTTC. Translated, it gives CSVERSASYNEQFF.